Listed below are T cell receptor beta chains from one sample, sequenced in a study of T cells after yellow fever vaccination. One entry per CDR3 protein results from TCRdb running MiXCR on the 5' RACE reads. The sample carries hundreds of thousands of distinct CDR3 sequences, roughly a sixth recorded once. The sequenced sample was PBMCs, obtained 5 days after the first yellow fever vaccination. All receptors come from a man between 18 and 29 years old who received the YFV17D yellow fever vaccine. The CDR3 runs from the conserved cysteine through the conserved F or W. D genes are given only for firm matches. For some rows the clone size is stated as once, few or many, or as a class when expanded; others skip it.

cdr3_aa: CASRDLRQTSGANVLTF
cdr3_nt: TGTGCCAGCAGAGATCTCCGACAGACCTCTGGGGCCAACGTCCTGACTTTC
j_call: TRBJ2-6
v_call: TRBV11-2
d_call: -
clone_size: -

cdr3_aa: CASKQGEGTYEQYF
cdr3_nt: TGTGCCAGCAAACAGGGGGAGGGGACCTACGAGCAGTACTTC
j_call: TRBJ2-7
v_call: TRBV5-5
d_call: -
clone_size: -

cdr3_aa: CASSLGQGGGGTEAFF
cdr3_nt: TGTGCCAGCAGCTTAGGACAGGGTGGGGGCGGCACTGAAGCTTTCTTT
j_call: TRBJ1-1
v_call: TRBV7-2
d_call: TRBD1
clone_size: few

cdr3_aa: CASSLEGTGEADTQYF
cdr3_nt: TGCGCCAGCAGCTTGGAAGGGACAGGGGAGGCAGATACGCAGTATTTT
j_call: TRBJ2-3
v_call: TRBV5-1
d_call: TRBD1
clone_size: many

cdr3_aa: CASSSGQGPYGYTF
cdr3_nt: TGTGCCAGCAGTTCAGGACAGGGGCCCTATGGCTACACCTTC
j_call: TRBJ1-2
v_call: TRBV27
d_call: TRBD1
clone_size: -

cdr3_aa: CASSLQTGVEETQYF
cdr3_nt: TGTGCCAGCAGCTTACAGACAGGGGTTGAGGAGACCCAGTACTTC
j_call: TRBJ2-5
v_call: TRBV5-4
d_call: TRBD1
clone_size: -

cdr3_aa: CASSLGTALQETQYF
cdr3_nt: TGTGCCAGCAGCTTAGGGACCGCCCTCCAAGAGACCCAGTACTTC
j_call: TRBJ2-5
v_call: TRBV7-2
d_call: -
clone_size: many

cdr3_aa: CASSLVSLDRALNEKLFF
cdr3_nt: TGTGCCAGCAGCTTAGTCTCTCTCGACAGGGCGCTTAATGAAAAACTGTTTTTT
j_call: TRBJ1-4
v_call: TRBV11-1
d_call: TRBD1
clone_size: -

cdr3_aa: CASSPSGGPLGTQYF
cdr3_nt: TGTGCCAGCAGTCCTAGCGGGGGGCCCCTAGGTACGCAGTATTTT
j_call: TRBJ2-3
v_call: TRBV9
d_call: TRBD2
clone_size: few

cdr3_aa: CASSQGSAQYF
cdr3_nt: TGTGCCAGCAGCCAAGGATCGGCGCAGTATTTT
j_call: TRBJ2-3
v_call: TRBV3-1
d_call: -
clone_size: many

cdr3_aa: CSAGHSSYEQYF
cdr3_nt: TGTTCCGCGGGGCATAGCTCCTACGAGCAGTACTTC
j_call: TRBJ2-7
v_call: TRBV20-1
d_call: -
clone_size: -

cdr3_aa: CASSQEQGGNEQYF
cdr3_nt: TGCGCCAGCAGCCAAGAACAGGGAGGAAACGAGCAGTACTTC
j_call: TRBJ2-7
v_call: TRBV4-1
d_call: -
clone_size: -

cdr3_aa: CSARPRDRGGHEQYF
cdr3_nt: TGCAGTGCTCGACCCCGGGACAGGGGAGGCCACGAGCAGTACTTC
j_call: TRBJ2-7
v_call: TRBV20-1
d_call: TRBD1
clone_size: few

cdr3_aa: CASSGPPYRDRVYEQYF
cdr3_nt: TGTGCCAGCAGTGGGCCCCCTTACCGGGACAGGGTCTACGAGCAGTACTTC
j_call: TRBJ2-7
v_call: TRBV2
d_call: TRBD1
clone_size: -

cdr3_aa: CASSSPTGFYEQYF
cdr3_nt: TGTGCCAGCAGTTCTCCTACAGGGTTCTACGAGCAGTACTTC
j_call: TRBJ2-7
v_call: TRBV6-5
d_call: -
clone_size: many

cdr3_aa: CASSLEGGQWNTEAFF
cdr3_nt: TGTGCCAGCAGCTTAGAAGGAGGCCAGTGGAACACTGAAGCTTTCTTT
j_call: TRBJ1-1
v_call: TRBV7-2
d_call: -
clone_size: -

cdr3_aa: CASSLGANRHTDTQYF
cdr3_nt: TGTGCCAGCAGCTTAGGGGCCAACAGGCATACAGATACGCAGTATTTT
j_call: TRBJ2-3
v_call: TRBV7-9
d_call: -
clone_size: few

cdr3_aa: CASSHRGIAASTDTQYF
cdr3_nt: TGTGCCAGCAGCCATCGAGGGATAGCGGCAAGCACAGATACGCAGTATTTT
j_call: TRBJ2-3
v_call: TRBV4-2
d_call: -
clone_size: few

cdr3_aa: CAISENVEIGQPQHF
cdr3_nt: TGTGCCATCAGTGAGAATGTGGAGATTGGGCAGCCCCAGCATTTT
j_call: TRBJ1-5
v_call: TRBV10-3
d_call: -
clone_size: few

cdr3_aa: CASSSRLSTQPQHF
cdr3_nt: TGTGCCAGCAGCTCACGACTTTCCACTCAGCCCCAGCATTTT
j_call: TRBJ1-5
v_call: TRBV6-1
d_call: -
clone_size: few

cdr3_aa: CASSPTFGQFYGYTF
cdr3_nt: TGCGCCAGCAGCCCCACTTTCGGACAGTTCTATGGCTACACCTTC
j_call: TRBJ1-2
v_call: TRBV5-1
d_call: -
clone_size: -

cdr3_aa: CSARVIGGGNEQFF
cdr3_nt: TGCAGTGCTAGAGTGATCGGGGGGGGGAATGAGCAGTTCTTC
j_call: TRBJ2-1
v_call: TRBV20-1
d_call: TRBD2
clone_size: few

cdr3_aa: CASRGLAGEQISEQFF
cdr3_nt: TGTGCCAGTAGGGGACTAGCGGGGGAGCAGATCAGTGAGCAGTTCTTC
j_call: TRBJ2-1
v_call: TRBV3-1
d_call: TRBD2
clone_size: few

cdr3_aa: CASSPFGESNTEAFF
cdr3_nt: TGTGCCAGCAGCCCGTTCGGAGAGTCCAACACTGAAGCTTTCTTT
j_call: TRBJ1-1
v_call: TRBV6-1
d_call: -
clone_size: -

cdr3_aa: CASSSSITSGGPNRRTDTQYF
cdr3_nt: TGTGCCAGCAGTTCCTCTATTACTAGCGGGGGGCCCAATCGACGCACAGATACGCAGTATTTT
j_call: TRBJ2-3
v_call: TRBV28
d_call: TRBD2
clone_size: few

cdr3_aa: CASSFSQSTDTQYF
cdr3_nt: TGTGCCAGCAGCTTCTCTCAGAGCACAGATACGCAGTATTTT
j_call: TRBJ2-3
v_call: TRBV7-2
d_call: -
clone_size: -

cdr3_aa: CASSLRLGASGANVLTF
cdr3_nt: TGTGCCAGCAGCTTGCGTCTCGGGGCCTCTGGGGCCAACGTCCTGACTTTC
j_call: TRBJ2-6
v_call: TRBV7-9
d_call: -
clone_size: -

cdr3_aa: CASRATGTGATNYGYTF
cdr3_nt: TGTGCCAGCAGAGCTACCGGGACAGGGGCAACTAACTATGGCTACACCTTC
j_call: TRBJ1-2
v_call: TRBV2
d_call: TRBD1
clone_size: once

cdr3_aa: CASSLGSTYGYTF
cdr3_nt: TGTGCCAGCAGCTTGGGGTCAACCTATGGCTACACCTTC
j_call: TRBJ1-2
v_call: TRBV5-6
d_call: -
clone_size: many